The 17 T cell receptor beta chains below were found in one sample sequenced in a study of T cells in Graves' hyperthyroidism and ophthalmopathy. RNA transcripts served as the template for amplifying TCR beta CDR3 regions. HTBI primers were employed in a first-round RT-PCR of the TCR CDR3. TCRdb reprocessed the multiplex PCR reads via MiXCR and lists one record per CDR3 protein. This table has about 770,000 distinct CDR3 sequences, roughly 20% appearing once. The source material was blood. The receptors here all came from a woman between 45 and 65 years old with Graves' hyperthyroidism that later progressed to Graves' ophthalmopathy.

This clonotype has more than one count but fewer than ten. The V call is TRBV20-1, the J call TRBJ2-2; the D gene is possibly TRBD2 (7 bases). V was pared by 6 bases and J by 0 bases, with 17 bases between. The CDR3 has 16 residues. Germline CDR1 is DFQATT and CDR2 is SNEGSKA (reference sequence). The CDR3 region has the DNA TGCAGTGCCAAGAACTCGGGGGGCGCGAACACCGGGGAGCTGTTTTTT. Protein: CSAKNSGGANTGELFF.

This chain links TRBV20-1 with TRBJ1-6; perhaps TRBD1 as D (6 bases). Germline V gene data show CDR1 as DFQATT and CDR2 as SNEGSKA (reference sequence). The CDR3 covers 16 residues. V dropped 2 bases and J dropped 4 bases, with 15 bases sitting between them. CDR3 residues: CSARIAGAEYNSPLHF. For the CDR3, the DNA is TGCAGTGCTAGAATCGCGGGGGCCGAGTATAATTCACCCCTCCACTTT.

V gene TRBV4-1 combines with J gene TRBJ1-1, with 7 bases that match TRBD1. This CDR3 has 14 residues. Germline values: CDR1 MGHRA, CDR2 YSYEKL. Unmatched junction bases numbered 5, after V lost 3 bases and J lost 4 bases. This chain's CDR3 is CASSHDRVFTEAFF. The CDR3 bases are TGCGCCAGCAGCCACGACAGGGTTTTCACTGAAGCTTTCTTT.

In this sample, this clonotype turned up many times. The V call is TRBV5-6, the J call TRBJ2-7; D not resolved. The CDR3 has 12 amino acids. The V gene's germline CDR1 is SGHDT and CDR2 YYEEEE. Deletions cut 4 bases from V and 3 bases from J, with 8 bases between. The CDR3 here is CASSLLNYEQYF. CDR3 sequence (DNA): TGTGCCAGCAGCCTCCTCAACTACGAGCAGTACTTC.

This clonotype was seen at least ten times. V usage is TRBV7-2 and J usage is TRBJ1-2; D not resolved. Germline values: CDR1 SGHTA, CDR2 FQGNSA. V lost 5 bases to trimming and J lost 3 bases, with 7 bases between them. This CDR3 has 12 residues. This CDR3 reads CASSVDYYGYTF. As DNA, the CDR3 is TGTGCCAGCAGCGTGGACTACTATGGCTACACCTTC.

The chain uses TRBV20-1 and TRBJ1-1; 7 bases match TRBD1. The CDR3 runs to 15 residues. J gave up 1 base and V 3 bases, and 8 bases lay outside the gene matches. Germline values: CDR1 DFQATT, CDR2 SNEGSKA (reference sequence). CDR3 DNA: TGCAGTGCTAGGGTGACAGGGTGGGAGAACACTGAAGCTTTCTTT. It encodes CSARVTGWENTEAFF.

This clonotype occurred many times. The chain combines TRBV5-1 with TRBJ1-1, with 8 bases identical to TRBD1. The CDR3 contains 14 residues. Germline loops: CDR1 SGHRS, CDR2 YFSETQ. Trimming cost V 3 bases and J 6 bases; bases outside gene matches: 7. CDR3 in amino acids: CASSSGGFGPEAFF. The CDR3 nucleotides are TGCGCCAGCAGCTCAGGGGGCTTCGGACCTGAAGCTTTCTTT.

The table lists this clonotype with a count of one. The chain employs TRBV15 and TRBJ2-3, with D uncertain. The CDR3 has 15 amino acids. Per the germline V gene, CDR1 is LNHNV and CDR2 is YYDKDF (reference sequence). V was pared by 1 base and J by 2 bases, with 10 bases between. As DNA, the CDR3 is TGTGCCACCAGCAGAGGGTGGGGTCTCACAGATACGCAGTATTTT. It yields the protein CATSRGWGLTDTQYF.

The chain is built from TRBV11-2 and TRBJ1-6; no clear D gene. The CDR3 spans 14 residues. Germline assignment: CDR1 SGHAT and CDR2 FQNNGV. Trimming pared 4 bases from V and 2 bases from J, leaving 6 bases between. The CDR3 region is CASSYLAYNSPLHF. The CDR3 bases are TGTGCCAGCAGCTATTTGGCCTATAATTCACCCCTCCACTTT.

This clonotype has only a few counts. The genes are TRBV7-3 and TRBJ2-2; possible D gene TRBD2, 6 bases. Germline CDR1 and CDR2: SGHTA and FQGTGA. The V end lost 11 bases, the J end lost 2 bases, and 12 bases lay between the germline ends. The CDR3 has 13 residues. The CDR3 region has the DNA TGTGCCGCGGGGCAGGGAAACACCGGGGAGCTGTTTTTT. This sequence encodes CAAGQGNTGELFF. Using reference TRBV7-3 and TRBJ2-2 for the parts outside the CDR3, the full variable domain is GAGVSQTPSNKVTEKGKYVELRCDPISGHTALYWYRQSLGQGPEFLIYFQGTGAADDSGLPNDRFFAVRPEGSVSTLKIQRTERGDSAVYLCAAGQGNTGELFFGEGSRLTVL.

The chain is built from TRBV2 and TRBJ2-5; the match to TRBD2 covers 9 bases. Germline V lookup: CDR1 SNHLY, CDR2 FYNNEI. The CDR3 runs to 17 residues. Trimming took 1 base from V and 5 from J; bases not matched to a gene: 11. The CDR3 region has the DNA TGTGCCAGCAGTGAAGTTTTAGGCGGGGGGGCTCGGGAGACCCAGTACTTC. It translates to CASSEVLGGGARETQYF.

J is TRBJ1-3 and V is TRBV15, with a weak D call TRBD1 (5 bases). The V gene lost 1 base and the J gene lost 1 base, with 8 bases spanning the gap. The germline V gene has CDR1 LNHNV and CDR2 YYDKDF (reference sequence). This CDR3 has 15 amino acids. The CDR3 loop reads CATSRGWGSGNTIYF. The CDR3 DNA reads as TGTGCCACCAGCAGAGGATGGGGGTCTGGAAACACCATATATTTT. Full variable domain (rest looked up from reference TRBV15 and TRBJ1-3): DAMVIQNPRYQVTQFGKPVTLSCSQTLNHNVMYWYQQKSSQAPKLLFHYYDKDFNNEADTPDNFQSRRPNTSFCFLDIRSPGLGDTAMYLCATSRGWGSGNTIYFGEGSWLTVV.

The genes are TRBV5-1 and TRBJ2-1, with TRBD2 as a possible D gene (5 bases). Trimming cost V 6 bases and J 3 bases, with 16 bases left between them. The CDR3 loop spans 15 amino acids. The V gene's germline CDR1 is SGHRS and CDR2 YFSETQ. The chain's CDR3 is CASKREGSLYNEQFF. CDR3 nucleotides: TGCGCCAGCAAGCGAGAGGGTTCTCTCTACAATGAGCAGTTCTTC.

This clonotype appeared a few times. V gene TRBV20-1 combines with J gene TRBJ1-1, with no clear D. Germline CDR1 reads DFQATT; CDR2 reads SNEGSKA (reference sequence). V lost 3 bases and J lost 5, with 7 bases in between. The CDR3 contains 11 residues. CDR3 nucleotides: TGCAGTGCTAGTTGGCGGACTGAAGCTTTCTTT. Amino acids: CSASWRTEAFF.

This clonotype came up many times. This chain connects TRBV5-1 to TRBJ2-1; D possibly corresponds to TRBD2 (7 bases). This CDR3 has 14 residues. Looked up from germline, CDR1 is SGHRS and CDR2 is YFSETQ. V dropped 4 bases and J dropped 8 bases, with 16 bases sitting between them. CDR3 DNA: TGCGCCAGCAGCACCTGGGAGGGGGGCGATGAGCAGTTCTTC. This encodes CASSTWEGGDEQFF.

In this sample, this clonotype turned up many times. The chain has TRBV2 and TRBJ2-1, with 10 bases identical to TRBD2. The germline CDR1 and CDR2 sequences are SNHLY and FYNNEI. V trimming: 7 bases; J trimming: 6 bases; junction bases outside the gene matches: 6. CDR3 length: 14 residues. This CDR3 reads CASNSGGRSNEQFF. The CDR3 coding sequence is TGTGCCAGCAATAGCGGGGGGCGGAGCAATGAGCAGTTCTTC.

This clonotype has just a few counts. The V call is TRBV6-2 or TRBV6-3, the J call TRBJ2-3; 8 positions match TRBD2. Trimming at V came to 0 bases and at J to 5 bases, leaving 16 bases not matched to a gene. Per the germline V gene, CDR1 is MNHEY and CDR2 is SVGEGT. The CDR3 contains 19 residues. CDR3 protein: CASSYSGRERGYREDTQYF. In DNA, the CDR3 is TGTGCCAGCAGTTACTCGGGGAGGGAGCGGGGGTACAGGGAAGATACGCAGTATTTT.